These T cell receptor beta chains were read from a single sample in a study of cytomegalovirus exposure and HLA in healthy donors. Repertoires were generated with immunoSEQ multiplex PCR, while TCRdb's copy carries only in-frame clones and drops some. The table lists approximately 86,000 clones, around three quarters of them singletons, with 3% to 3.5% in the top ten. Sequenced material: PBMCs. Receptors originate from a man in his forties or fifties in good health and CMV-seronegative. Each CDR3 is given without its conserved first and last residue.

>TRBV19|TRBJ2-7
ASSHPRTGRTLYEQY
>TRBV18|TRBJ1-2
ASSQPGQGGRGYT
>TRBV7-3|TRBJ1-1
ASSLRGEAF
>TRBV4-3|TRBJ2-7
ASSQVRGSHEQY
>TRBV6-5|TRBJ1-1
ASSRRGNTEAF
>TRBV23-1|TRBJ2-7
ASSHRVPYEQY
>TRBV2|TRBJ1-5
ASRDRGGASNQPQH
>TRBV7-2|TRBJ2-7
ASSESGEVWAYEQY
>TRBV21-1|TRBJ1-1
ASSCRIPGHLNTEAF
>TRBV5-1|TRBJ1-5
ASSLEGGGFWPQH
>TRBV6-1|TRBJ2-3
ASSEFPTASGGSTDTQY
>TRBV4-1|TRBJ1-1
ASSRRQGPSNTEAF
>TRBV27|TRBJ1-2
ASKITGNYGYT
>TRBV30|TRBJ1-1
AWKTGGACQAF
>TRBV5-6|TRBJ1-5
ASSQQGNQPQH
>TRBV18|TRBJ1-3
ASSPSKGLAGNTIY
>TRBV30|TRBJ2-1
AWNAGGNEQF
>TRBV18|TRBJ2-1
ASSPPRFERGLYNEQF
>TRBV19|TRBJ2-7
ASSRPGHRNEQY
>TRBV7-9|TRBJ1-2
ASRMGTGGFDGYT
>TRBV7-3|TRBJ2-3
ASSLLAGGRTDTQY
>TRBV28|TRBJ1-1
ASSPDRVNTEAF
>TRBV7-6|TRBJ2-2
ASGNRGRTGELF
>TRBV5-1|TRBJ2-1
ASSYLAGGEYNEQF
>TRBV6-5|TRBJ1-2
ASSSETGDGYT
>TRBV30|TRBJ2-7
AWSGRGSYEQY
>TRBV11-2|TRBJ1-4
ASSKGTGGNEKLF
>TRBV30|TRBJ2-4
AWSVHRLTKNIQY
>TRBV10-1|TRBJ2-2
ASGDRELSMNTGELF
>TRBV9|TRBJ1-1
ASSADRRVTEAF
>TRBV9|TRBJ2-7
ASSLGQASYEQY
>TRBV9|TRBJ1-1
ASSKTENTEAF
>TRBV4-1|TRBJ2-5
ASSPIDRAQETQY
>TRBV9|TRBJ2-1
ASSVRGAGGNEQF
>TRBV5-4|TRBJ2-7
ASSLKNRGYEQY
>TRBV7-9|TRBJ1-6
ASSGGTGGNSPLH
>TRBV15|TRBJ1-2
ATSTPGGQGLGGYT
>TRBV18|TRBJ1-2
ASSPGSGYGYT
>TRBV5-8|TRBJ2-7
ASSLVRLVYEQY
>TRBV1|TRBJ2-5
TSSQDPAGAPGGTQY
>TRBV5-5|TRBJ2-3
ASGRGPDTQY
>TRBV18|TRBJ2-3
ASSPRPGTGSDTQY
>TRBV27|TRBJ2-1
ASSSLAGGPGYNEQF
>TRBV7-9|TRBJ1-4
ASSLMGTGSEKLF
>TRBV19|TRBJ1-1
ASSLTGAMNTEAF
>TRBV6-5|TRBJ1-3
ATGQLPSGNTIY
>TRBV12-5|TRBJ1-5
ASGLLGGSYSNQPQH
>TRBV6-1|TRBJ2-2
ASSSNSGVSGELF